The entry below describes one T cell receptor beta chain. This sample is drawn from a study of sequential checkpoint blockade in melanoma. Treatment specified: randomized to nivolumab then ipilimumab (arm A) or the reverse (arm B). The data were produced by immunoSEQ multiplex PCR, yet TCRdb's version contains in-frame clones alone and is incomplete. The data contain about 35,000 clones, approximately 85% of them singletons. CDR3 size: 11 residues. Germline loops: CDR1 MDHEN, CDR2 SYDVKM. The germline V and J ends were trimmed by 8 bases and 4 bases, with 9 bases remaining between them. This TCR was sampled from a human donor with melanoma. Sequenced material: CD8+ T cells sorted from blood (inferred from file names), taken from a patient given nivolumab and ipilimumab in sequence. V gene TRBV28 combines with J gene TRBJ2-7, with no clear D. CDR3 region: CASGVIYEQYF. The DNA of the CDR3 is TGTGCCAGCGGAGTCATATACGAGCAGTACTTC.